This T cell receptor beta chain was sequenced in a study of blood T cell repertoires in COVID-19. Trimming removed 6 bases from V and 2 bases from J; junction bases left unmatched: 7. The CDR3 extends over 14 amino acids. Germline V lookup: CDR1 MNHEY, CDR2 SVGAGI. The table came from immunoSEQ multiplex PCR; TCRdb's copy has only in-frame clones and leaves some out. The sample has roughly 60,000 clones; roughly 83% are singletons. What was sequenced was peripheral blood. The origin of this receptor is a man aged 25-45 years with COVID-19, enrolled during active disease. The chain combines TRBV6-5 with TRBJ2-7; 7 bases fit TRBD1. The CDR3 region has the DNA TGTGCCAGCAGGGCGGACAGGCTCACCTACGAGCAGTACTTC. It yields the protein CASRADRLTYEQYF.